Below are 25 T cell receptor beta chains sequenced from a single sample in a study of cytomegalovirus exposure and HLA in healthy donors. Amplification used 60 Vbeta primers and 13 Jbeta primers. Sequencing was performed with immunoSEQ multiplex PCR; in TCRdb, only in-frame clones are kept and a portion is missing. The sample holds roughly 140,000 clones; over 80% are singletons and the top ten take roughly 3.4%. The sample consisted of PBMCs. The receptor set was obtained from a male donor in good health and CMV-seronegative.

V gene TRBV18 combines with J gene TRBJ1-1, with D perhaps TRBD1 (5 bases). This CDR3 has 12 residues. CDR1 KGHSH and CDR2 LQKENI come from the germline V gene. The V gene lost 6 bases and the J gene lost 4 bases, with 9 bases spanning the gap. The CDR3, as DNA: TGTGCCAGCTCGCACAGGAGCACTGAAGCTTTCTTT. This gives the protein CASSHRSTEAFF.

The V gene is TRBV6-6, the J gene TRBJ2-5; D may be TRBD1 (5 bases). The DNA end is more similar to TRBJ2-7, so the J call may be wrong. Germline V gene data show CDR1 as MNHNY and CDR2 as SVGAGI (reference sequence). The CDR3 is 14 residues long. The CDR3 reads CASSYKGITYEQYF. The CDR3 coding sequence is TGTGCCAGCAGTTACAAGGGGATAACCTACGAGCAGTACTTC.

Concerning this clone: Other nucleotide sequences in the sample specify the same CDR3. The rearrangement links TRBV5-1 to TRBJ2-3; 10 bases match TRBD2. This CDR3 contains 16 residues. Germline V CDR1 and CDR2: SGHRS, YFSETQ. The J segment lost 1 base and the V segment lost 3 bases, leaving 5 bases of the junction unmatched. CDR3 DNA sequence: TGCGCCAGCAGCTCCCAGCGGGGGGGACGCACAGATACGCAGTATTTT. Translated, it gives CASSSQRGGRTDTQYF.

V gene TRBV19 combines with J gene TRBJ1-5; the D gene is possibly TRBD1 (6 bases). The germline V gene encodes CDR1 LNHDA and CDR2 SQIVND (reference sequence). Trimming took 3 bases from V and 0 from J, leaving 18 bases between them. There are 18 residues in the CDR3. As DNA, the CDR3 is TGTGCCAGTAGTATTGGTAGCAGGGGCCCTTATAGCAATCAGCCCCAGCATTTT. Its translation: CASSIGSRGPYSNQPQHF.

This clone was counted between two and nine times. This chain joins TRBV5-5 and TRBJ1-4, with 7 bases matching TRBD1. Germline CDR1 SGHKS, CDR2 YYEKEE (reference sequence). The CDR3 contains 14 residues. J gave up 6 bases and V 3 bases, and 5 bases lay outside the gene matches. This CDR3 is CASSSTGTDEKLFF. In DNA, the CDR3 is TGTGCCAGCAGCTCGACAGGGACGGATGAAAAACTGTTTTTT.

In nucleotides, the CDR3 is TGCAGCGTCCTCAGAGGGACAGCGTCGTACTTC. Its protein product is CSVLRGTASYF. V usage is TRBV29-1 and J usage is TRBJ2-7; 7 bases are a match to TRBD1. The germline gives CDR1 SQVTM, CDR2 ANQGSEA. This CDR3 spans 11 amino acids. After removal of 6 bases from V and 12 bases from J, the junction contained 11 bases not matched to a gene.

The V and J genes are TRBV11-1 and TRBJ2-1, with TRBD1 identical over 7 bases. Germline CDR1 is SGHAT and CDR2 is FQDESV (reference sequence). The V segment lost 5 bases and the J segment 3 bases; nucleotides outside the gene matches: 13. The CDR3 length is 17 residues. The CDR3 coding sequence is TGTGCCAGCAGCCCCGGTGGGAACAGGGGTTACTACAATGAGCAGTTCTTC. Translated: CASSPGGNRGYYNEQFF. Full variable domain (rest looked up from reference TRBV11-1 and TRBJ2-1): EAEVAQSPRYKITEKSQAVAFWCDPISGHATLYWYRQILGQGPELLVQFQDESVVDDSQLPKDRFSAERLKGVDSTLKIQPAELGDSAMYLCASSPGGNRGYYNEQFFGPGTRLTVL.

The chain links TRBV12-5 to TRBJ2-1; TRBD2 aligns across 10 bases. Per germline, CDR1 LGHNT and CDR2 FRNRAP. Trimming removed 10 bases from V and 0 bases from J; junction bases left unmatched: 0. The CDR3 consists of 13 residues. CDR3 loop: CATSGSSYNEQFF. Written as DNA, the CDR3 is TGTGCTACTAGCGGGAGCTCCTACAATGAGCAGTTCTTC. Looking up the rest from reference TRBV12-5 and TRBJ2-1 gives the full variable domain: DARVTQTPRHKVTEMGQEVTMRCQPILGHNTVFWYRQTMMQGLELLAYFRNRAPLDDSGMPKDRFSAEMPDATLATLKIQPSEPRDSAVYFCATSGSSYNEQFFGPGTRLTVL.

The genes are TRBV19 and TRBJ2-3; 9 bases match TRBD2. Germline CDR1 and CDR2: LNHDA and SQIVND (reference sequence). There are 15 residues in the CDR3. The junction had 6 bases not matched to a gene; V was cut back by 5 bases and J by 3 bases. As DNA, the CDR3 is TGTGCCAGTAGTTTGTACCTAGCGGGGACAGATACGCAGTATTTT. Amino acid sequence: CASSLYLAGTDTQYF.

The chain carries TRBV7-6 and TRBJ1-5; 8 nucleotides line up with TRBD1. Germline-derived CDR1 and CDR2 are SGHVS and FNYEAQ. V lost 3 bases, J lost 2 bases, and 6 bases stayed unmatched. This CDR3 is 16 amino acids long. In nucleotides, the CDR3 is TGTGCCAGCAGCTTGTATCAGGGGGCTGGCAATCAGCCCCAGCATTTT. Amino acids: CASSLYQGAGNQPQHF.

This chain joins TRBV5-1 and TRBJ1-1; tentative D call: TRBD1 (6 bases). The V and J ends lost 0 bases and 1 base respectively, with 10 bases between them. The CDR3 sequence is 15 residues long. Germline V CDR1 and CDR2: SGHRS, YFSETQ. The CDR3 loop reads CASSLADRRNTEAFF. Here the CDR3 DNA reads TGCGCCAGCAGCTTGGCAGACAGGAGGAACACTGAAGCTTTCTTT.

This chain joins TRBV10-3 and TRBJ2-1, with 11 nucleotides matching TRBD2. Germline values: CDR1 ENHRY, CDR2 SYGVKD. V trimming: 5 bases; J trimming: 7 bases; junction bases outside the gene matches: 7. This CDR3 has 15 amino acids. CDR3 amino acids: CAISRLAGTSNEQFF. CDR3 DNA: TGTGCCATCAGTCGACTAGCGGGGACTAGTAATGAGCAGTTCTTC.

This clone was detected a few times. V usage is TRBV4-1 and J usage is TRBJ1-1; no firm D call. The ends were cut back, 4 bases at V and 0 bases at J, with 9 bases in the middle. The germline V gene has CDR1 MGHRA and CDR2 YSYEKL. The CDR3 length is 14 residues. The CDR3 DNA reads as TGCGCCAGCAGCCCAGGCGATTTGAACACTGAAGCTTTCTTT. It yields the protein CASSPGDLNTEAFF.

This chain connects TRBV5-4 to TRBJ2-3; 9 bases map to TRBD2. Germline assignment: CDR1 SGHNT and CDR2 YYREEE (reference sequence). This CDR3 is built from 16 residues. J gave up 0 bases and V 4 bases, and 6 bases lay outside the gene matches. CDR3 loop: CASSPPLAGSTDTQYF. CDR3 sequence (DNA): TGTGCCAGCAGCCCTCCACTAGCGGGTAGCACAGATACGCAGTATTTT.

The rearrangement uses TRBV5-1 and TRBJ1-1; tentatively, D is TRBD1 (5 bases). The CDR3 totals 15 residues. Trimming cost V 4 bases and J 1 base, with 14 bases left between them. CDR1 and CDR2 from the germline V gene are SGHRS and YFSETQ. As DNA, the CDR3 is TGCGCCAGCAGCCCTGGAAGGGGAAGGAACACTGAAGCTTTCTTT. The encoded protein is CASSPGRGRNTEAFF.

V is TRBV18 and J is TRBJ1-5; 10 bases are shared with TRBD1. CDR3 length: 16 residues. Germline CDR1 and CDR2: KGHSH and LQKENI. Losses at the gene ends were 2 bases for V and 9 bases for J; bases not matched to a gene: 10. The CDR3 region has the DNA TGTGCCAGCTCACCAAGCGGACAGGGGGATCGACCGCCCCAGCATTTT. Amino acid sequence: CASSPSGQGDRPPQHF.

The CDR3 sequence: CASSLQGLREKLFF. In DNA, the CDR3 is TGCGCCAGCAGCTTGCAGGGGTTAAGGGAAAAACTGTTTTTT. The chain joins TRBV5-1 to TRBJ1-4, with D possibly TRBD1 on 6 matching bases. Looked up from germline, CDR1 is SGHRS and CDR2 is YFSETQ. V dropped 1 base and J dropped 8 bases, with 12 bases sitting between them. This CDR3 contains 14 residues.

This sequence joins TRBV5-6 and TRBJ2-7; 10 bases line up with TRBD2. J was trimmed by 6 bases and V by 4 bases; bases with no gene match: 7. This CDR3 has 14 amino acids. Germline V CDR1 and CDR2: SGHDT, YYEEEE. Here the CDR3 DNA reads TGTGCCAGCAGCCCAAGCGGGGGGGTGTCCGAGCAGTACTTC. This codes for CASSPSGGVSEQYF.

V and J are TRBV30 and TRBJ1-5, with D uncertain. Per germline, CDR1 GTSNPN and CDR2 SVGIG (reference sequence). The CDR3 has 14 amino acids. V lost 1 base and J lost 3, with 10 bases in between. DNA of the CDR3: TGTGCCTGGAGTGAAGGACTGGACAATCAGCCCCAGCATTTT. It translates to CAWSEGLDNQPQHF.

The rearrangement links TRBV5-6 to TRBJ1-1; D gene uncertain. Trimming removed 0 bases at V and 5 bases at J, with 8 bases between. This CDR3 comprises 13 residues. Looked up from germline, CDR1 is SGHDT and CDR2 is YYEEEE. The CDR3 DNA is TGTGCCAGCAGCTTGGAGGGAGGGACTGAAGCTTTCTTT. This gives the protein CASSLEGGTEAFF. The full variable domain, with the rest looked up from reference TRBV5-6 and TRBJ1-1, is DAGVTQSPTHLIKTRGQQVTLRCSPKSGHDTVSWYQQALGQGPQFIFQYYEEEERQRGNFPDRFSGHQFPNYSSELNVNALLLGDSALYLCASSLEGGTEAFFGQGTRLTVV.

This clone was seen a few times. The J gene is TRBJ2-7, the V gene TRBV28; 7 positions agree with TRBD2. Trimming at V came to 2 bases and at J to 4 bases, leaving 8 bases not matched to a gene. The germline gives CDR1 MDHEN, CDR2 SYDVKM. The CDR3 loop spans 15 amino acids. CDR3 loop: CASSLAASGGYEQYF. DNA for the CDR3: TGTGCCAGCAGTTTAGCGGCTAGCGGCGGATACGAGCAGTACTTC.

The genes are TRBV6-5 and TRBJ1-2, with 7 nucleotides matching TRBD1. From germline, CDR1 is MNHEY and CDR2 SVGAGI. V lost 5 bases and J lost 7; bases outside the gene matches: 10. The CDR3 has 14 amino acids. The CDR3 DNA is TGTGCCAGCAGTAACAACAGGGGTAGAGGTGGCTACACCTTC. It yields the protein CASSNNRGRGGYTF.

The V and J genes are TRBV4-3 and TRBJ2-2, with unresolved D. V was cut by 0 bases and J by 6 bases, with 8 bases left in between. This CDR3 contains 14 residues. The germline gives CDR1 LGHNA, CDR2 YSLEER. CDR3 nucleotide sequence: TGCGCCAGCAGCCAAGATCGGTCTTCCGGGGAGCTGTTTTTT. Encoded protein: CASSQDRSSGELFF.

The chain joins TRBV7-6 to TRBJ1-5, with a possible D match to TRBD1 (6 bases). Germline values: CDR1 SGHVS, CDR2 FNYEAQ. V was pared by 3 bases and J by 7 bases, with 10 bases between. The CDR3 extends over 13 amino acids. The CDR3 bases are TGTGCCAGCAGCTTCGCGAGGGGGCAGCCCCAGCATTTT. Amino acids: CASSFARGQPQHF.

The chain is built from TRBV4-2 and TRBJ2-3, with 9 bases that match TRBD2. Germline trimming cut 0 bases from V and 0 bases from J; bases unmatched to any gene: 10. This CDR3 is built from 19 residues. Germline V lookup: CDR1 LGHNA, CDR2 YNFKEQ. CDR3 coding DNA: TGTGCCAGCAGCCAAGATATTAGCGGGGGACTTTATAGCACAGATACGCAGTATTTT. This encodes CASSQDISGGLYSTDTQYF.